The next 23 T cell receptor beta chains were all read from a single sample in a study of blood T cell repertoires in COVID-19. Here immunoSEQ multiplex PCR was the method, and the copy in TCRdb shows in-frame clones only, minus some. The sample includes 130,000 or so clones, 80% to 90% of them seen just once. The source material was peripheral blood. These receptors all come from a woman aged 45-60 years with acute or convalescent COVID-19.

This chain joins TRBV10-2 and TRBJ1-5, with TRBD1 as a possible D gene (6 bases). The CDR3 runs 14 residues. The ends were cut back, 6 bases at V and 4 bases at J, with 13 bases in the middle. The germline V gene has CDR1 WSHSY and CDR2 SAAADI. The CDR3 region is CASRRGQFNQPQHF. In DNA form, the CDR3 reads TGCGCCAGCAGAAGAGGACAGTTTAATCAGCCCCAGCATTTT.

This chain links TRBV15 with TRBJ1-1; no definite D call. Germline CDR1 is LNHNV and CDR2 is YYDKDF (reference sequence). The germline V and J ends were trimmed by 0 bases and 7 bases, with 15 bases remaining between them. The CDR3 covers 15 residues. As DNA, the CDR3 is TGTGCCACCAGCAGAGATCCCCCGGGTCGCGGTGAAGCTTTCTTT. Translated: CATSRDPPGRGEAFF.

The J gene is TRBJ1-2, the V gene TRBV6-4; D not resolved. CDR3 size: 15 residues. The germline CDR1 and CDR2 sequences are MRHNA and SNTAGT. V was clipped by 2 bases and J by 0 bases, with 10 bases between them. The CDR3 reads CASSDEGSPNYGYTF. The CDR3 nucleotides are TGTGCCAGCAGTGACGAGGGCAGCCCTAACTATGGCTACACCTTC.

V and J are TRBV7-8 and TRBJ1-1, with 10 bases that match TRBD1. Germline loops: CDR1 SGHVS, CDR2 FQNEAQ. This CDR3 has 15 amino acids. Trimming at V came to 5 bases and at J to 5 bases, leaving 8 bases not matched to a gene. CDR3 sequence reads: CASSPDRGLETEAFF. The CDR3 nucleotides are TGTGCCAGCAGCCCTGACAGGGGGCTTGAGACTGAAGCTTTCTTT.

The chain has TRBV7-9 and TRBJ2-3; TRBD1 matches at 8 bases. The germline CDR1 and CDR2 sequences are SEHNR and FQNEAQ (reference sequence). V gave up 6 bases and J gave up 11 bases; unmatched junction bases: 13. CDR3 length: 14 residues. The CDR3 DNA follows: TGTGCCAGCAGACCGGGACAGGAAGCCCTCCGGCAGTATTTT. Amino acids: CASRPGQEALRQYF.

The sample holds one count of this clone. The chain links TRBV11-2 to TRBJ1-1; D might be TRBD1 (6 bases). There are 13 residues in the CDR3. CDR1 is SGHAT and CDR2 is FQNNGV in the germline V gene. Trimming took 7 bases from V and 6 from J, leaving 15 bases between them. The CDR3 spells CASTLTGSPEAFF. Here the CDR3 DNA reads TGTGCCAGCACCCTAACAGGGTCGCCTGAAGCTTTCTTT.

The V and J genes are TRBV18 and TRBJ1-1; no reliable D call. V lost 4 bases, J lost 1 base, and 7 bases lay in between. This CDR3 contains 13 residues. From germline, CDR1 is KGHSH and CDR2 LQKENI. This chain's CDR3 is CASSLQANTEAFF. Here the CDR3 DNA reads TGTGCCAGCTCACTCCAAGCGAACACTGAAGCTTTCTTT.

The V and J genes are TRBV5-5 and TRBJ2-6, with D unresolved. The length of the CDR3 is 14 residues. CDR1 and CDR2 from the germline V gene are SGHKS and YYEKEE (reference sequence). Trimming shortened V by 2 bases and J by 5 bases, and 8 bases separated the two germline ends. The CDR3 sequence: CASSLTGWANVLTF. The CDR3 coding sequence is TGTGCCAGCAGCTTAACGGGTTGGGCCAACGTCCTGACTTTC.

The rearrangement uses TRBV11-3 and TRBJ1-2; possible D gene TRBD1, 5 bases. V was shortened by 5 bases and J by 8 bases, with 15 bases between the two germline ends. The CDR3 contains 13 residues. Germline CDR1 and CDR2: SGHNT and YENEEA. The CDR3 bases are TGTGCCAGCAGCCCGGGCCAGGAGGGGGGCTACACCTTC. Amino acid sequence: CASSPGQEGGYTF.

This sequence joins TRBV4-1 and TRBJ2-5; 15 nucleotides agree with TRBD2. Germline CDR1 reads MGHRA; CDR2 reads YSYEKL. The CDR3 contains 16 residues. J gave up 2 bases and V 4 bases, and 2 bases lay outside the gene matches. CDR3 bases: TGCGCCAGCAGCCCGGGACTAGCGGGGGGACAAGAGACCCAGTACTTC. This codes for CASSPGLAGGQETQYF.

The chain links TRBV28 to TRBJ2-7, with 15 nucleotides matching TRBD2. This CDR3 has 15 amino acids. Germline CDR1 is MDHEN and CDR2 is SYDVKM. V shed 7 bases, J shed 6 bases, and the junction held 7 bases outside the gene matches. The CDR3 nucleotides are TGTGCCAGCATCTCGGGACTAGCGGGAGGACGCGAGCAGTACTTC. It is translated as CASISGLAGGREQYF. Drawing the rest from reference TRBV28 and TRBJ2-7, the complete variable domain is DVKVTQSSRYLVKRTGEKVFLECVQDMDHENMFWYRQDPGLGLRLIYFSYDVKMKEKGDIPEGYSVSREKKERFSLILESASTNQTSMYLCASISGLAGGREQYFGPGTRLTVT.

The chain has TRBV29-1 and TRBJ1-1, with D unclear. This CDR3 is built from 13 residues. The V gene lost 5 bases and the J gene lost 0 bases, with 10 bases spanning the gap. CDR1 and CDR2 from the germline V gene are SQVTM and ANQGSEA. Here the CDR3 DNA reads TGCAGCGTTACGGTCCCATTGAACACTGAAGCTTTCTTT. Protein product: CSVTVPLNTEAFF.

V gene TRBV5-8 combines with J gene TRBJ1-6; the D gene is possibly TRBD1 (5 bases). This CDR3 has 12 amino acids. Germline CDR1 is SGHTS and CDR2 is YDEGEE. Trimming shortened V by 0 bases and J by 13 bases, and 8 bases separated the two germline ends. The chain's CDR3 is CASSLVGGPLHF. The DNA of the CDR3 is TGTGCCAGCAGCTTGGTTGGGGGGCCCCTCCACTTT.

The chain carries TRBV11-2 and TRBJ2-3; the D gene is possibly TRBD1 (6 bases). This CDR3 comprises 15 residues. V was trimmed by 5 bases and J by 0 bases, leaving 12 bases between them. The germline CDR1 and CDR2 sequences are SGHAT and FQNNGV. This chain's CDR3 is CASSTTRGSTDTQYF. CDR3 coding DNA: TGTGCCAGCAGCACGACCAGGGGAAGCACAGATACGCAGTATTTT.

The V call is TRBV25-1, the J call TRBJ2-6, with D tentatively TRBD2 (5 bases). CDR3 length: 14 amino acids. CDR1 and CDR2 from the germline V gene are MGHDK and SYGVNS. V was shortened by 6 bases and J by 1 base, with 7 bases between the two germline ends. The chain's CDR3 is CASSGGSGANVLTF. The CDR3 DNA is TGTGCCAGCAGCGGAGGATCTGGGGCCAACGTCCTGACTTTC.

This chain links TRBV19 with TRBJ1-5; 8 bases align to TRBD1. From germline, CDR1 is LNHDA and CDR2 SQIVND (reference sequence). V shed 1 base and J 4 bases; nucleotides not matched to a gene: 6. This CDR3 is built from 16 residues. CDR3 region: CASSIGGTGRNQPQHF. CDR3 DNA: TGTGCCAGTAGTATAGGAGGGACAGGCCGGAATCAGCCCCAGCATTTT. Full variable domain (remainder filled in from reference TRBV19 and TRBJ1-5): DGGITQSPKYLFRKEGQNVTLSCEQNLNHDAMYWYRQDPGQGLRLIYYSQIVNDFQKGDIAEGYSVSREKKESFPLTVTSAQKNPTAFYLCASSIGGTGRNQPQHFGDGTRLSIL.

The gene calls are TRBV10-3 and TRBJ2-3; TRBD2 matches 10 bases. V trimming: 4 bases; J trimming: 10 bases; junction bases outside the gene matches: 8. From germline, CDR1 is ENHRY and CDR2 SYGVKD. The CDR3 runs to 14 residues. The CDR3 nucleotides read TGTGCCATCAGTGCAAGCGGGGGGGCCGGTGCGCAGTATTTT. This codes for CAISASGGAGAQYF.

This clone is categorized as medium-sized (0.01 to 0.1%). This rearrangement joins TRBV27 to TRBJ1-6, with unresolved D. Germline assignment: CDR1 MNHEY and CDR2 SMNVEV (reference sequence). The CDR3 is 12 amino acids. The V end was cut by 4 bases, the J end by 7 bases, with 5 bases between. The CDR3 bases are TGTGCCAGCAGTTCTTTCAATTCACCCCTCCACTTT. This sequence encodes CASSSFNSPLHF.

This chain connects TRBV11-3 to TRBJ2-7; D might be TRBD2 (6 bases). This CDR3 is 14 amino acids long. CDR1 is SGHNT and CDR2 is YENEEA in the germline V gene. Trimming left V 3 bases short and J 3 bases short, with 12 bases between. CDR3 DNA: TGTGCCAGCAGCTTGGGGGGATTAAGCTACGAGCAGTACTTC. The encoded protein is CASSLGGLSYEQYF.

The chain joins TRBV9 to TRBJ1-4; D is unclear. Trimming took 3 bases from V and 7 from J, leaving 10 bases between them. The CDR3 is 13 residues long. Germline CDR1 and CDR2: SGDLS and YYNGEE. The CDR3 DNA reads as TGTGCCAGCAGCGCCTGGGGAGGTGAAAAACTGTTTTTT. The encoded protein is CASSAWGGEKLFF.

This chain links TRBV6-1 with TRBJ1-1; TRBD1 aligns across 7 bases. The CDR3 consists of 17 residues. The ends lost 4 bases at V and 2 bases at J; junction bases unmatched: 13. The germline gives CDR1 MNHNS, CDR2 SASEGT. Here the CDR3 reads CASSVASRQGYNTEAFF. The CDR3 nucleotides read TGTGCCAGCAGTGTCGCCTCTCGACAGGGATACAACACTGAAGCTTTCTTT.

The V call is TRBV10-3, the J call TRBJ1-4, with 8 bases fitting TRBD1. This CDR3 is built from 13 residues. CDR1 and CDR2 (germline): ENHRY, SYGVKD. The J segment lost 3 bases and the V segment lost 11 bases, leaving 5 bases of the junction unmatched. The CDR3 loop reads CAAKQGANEKLFF. The CDR3 DNA sequence: TGTGCCGCTAAACAGGGGGCTAATGAAAAACTGTTTTTT.

By frequency in the sample, this clone is medium-sized (0.01 to 0.1%). The V call is TRBV4-2, the J call TRBJ2-6, with D unclear. V lost 0 bases to trimming and J lost 0 bases, with 6 bases between them. The CDR3 contains 16 residues. From germline, CDR1 is LGHNA and CDR2 YNFKEQ. This chain's CDR3 is CASSQDLSSGANVLTF. CDR3 bases: TGTGCCAGCAGCCAAGATCTGAGCTCTGGGGCCAACGTCCTGACTTTC.